This TCR beta chain emerged from a study of vaccination effects on CD4 cells after COVID-19. Sequencing followed a ViraFEST assay step that expanded antigen-specific CD4+ T cells with viral peptide pools. Culture proceeded for roughly ten days, and CD4+ T cells were then isolated. Nucleocapsid antibodies stayed negative before and after vaccination, showing no earlier SARS-CoV-2 infection. Every well housed two million PBMC, which grew in culture alongside about 10 IU/ml IL-2 and roughly 10 ug/ml peptides. The repertoire was sequenced with immunoSEQ multiplex PCR; TCRdb's copy has only in-frame clones and lacks some. The data show roughly 65,000 clones, with 60% to 80% seen just once and roughly 3.1% held by the top ten. As to this clone: What it binds is unknown.

The sequence was obtained from a human donor who received a COVID-19 vaccine. This specimen consisted of CD4+ T cells from PBMCs cultured with HCoV-NL63 spike peptides, obtained before COVID-19 vaccination.

The CDR3 bases are TGCGCCAGCAGCTTGAGGGACATTCAGTACTTC. Its translation is CASSLRDIQYF. The rearrangement links TRBV5-1 to TRBJ2-4; D call uncertain. The V end was cut by 1 base, the J end by 8 bases, with 4 bases between. Per germline, CDR1 SGHRS and CDR2 YFSETQ. This CDR3 has 11 residues. The full variable domain, completed using reference TRBV5-1 and TRBJ2-4, is KAGVTQTPRYLIKTRGQQVTLSCSPISGHRSVSWYQQTPGQGLQFLFEYFSETQRNKGNFPGRFSGRQFSNSRSEMNVSTLELGDSALYLCASSLRDIQYFGAGTRLSVL.